This T cell receptor beta chain was profiled in a study of CDR3 diversity in severe acne. The ends were cut back, 3 bases at V and 6 bases at J, with 11 bases in the middle. CDR3 size: 13 residues. In germline, CDR1 is ENHRY, CDR2 SYGVKD. MiXCR, applied by TCRdb to the PCR reads, yields one record per CDR3 protein. The sample holds approximately 97,000 distinct CDR3 sequences, more than 45% seen once. This chain links TRBV10-3 with TRBJ1-2; no clear D gene. The TCR sequence derives from a male donor with acne. The sequenced material came from blood. The CDR3 loop reads CAISDVRADGYTF. As DNA, the CDR3 is TGTGCCATCAGTGATGTGAGGGCAGATGGCTACACCTTC.